A selection of T cell receptor beta chains follows, all from one sample in a study of cytomegalovirus exposure and HLA in healthy donors. The protocol was immunoSEQ multiplex PCR, while the TCRdb copy is restricted to in-frame clones and leaves out a portion. The table records some 130,000 clones, 76% of them present only once. Sequencing was performed on PBMCs. These receptors came from a man in his forties in good health and CMV-seronegative. Each CDR3 is given with its conserved first and last residue. Fields, in order: clone size, D gene, J gene, V gene, CDR3 protein, CDR3 DNA. A D gene is named only where the DNA matches it firmly. The listing skips clone size in some rows; elsewhere it reads once, few, many or a size class.

>NA|NA|TRBJ2-7|TRBV12-2
CASRLGGEGMSYEQYF
TGTGCAAGTCGCTTAGGTGGGGAGGGGATGTCCTACGAGCAGTACTTC
>NA|TRBD1|TRBJ2-7|TRBV7-2
CASSRGQGGDYEQYF
TGTGCCAGCAGCCGAGGACAGGGGGGGGACTACGAGCAGTACTTC
>NA|NA|TRBJ1-5|TRBV12-5
CASSGEHQPQHF
TGTGCTAGTTCAGGGGAGCATCAGCCCCAGCATTTT
>NA|NA|TRBJ1-1|TRBV14
CASSQGVGMNTEAFF
TGTGCCAGCAGCCAAGGGGTCGGGATGAACACTGAAGCTTTCTTT
>NA|NA|TRBJ2-7|TRBV5-4
CASSSHLLDYEQYF
TGTGCCAGCAGCTCGCATTTACTAGACTACGAGCAGTACTTC
>once|TRBD2|TRBJ2-1|TRBV5-6
CASSSGLAPGEQFF
TGTGCCAGCAGCTCTGGACTAGCCCCTGGGGAGCAGTTCTTC
>NA|TRBD1|TRBJ1-2|TRBV18
CASSPTRNTGGYYGYTF
TGTGCCAGCTCACCGACAAGAAATACAGGGGGCTACTATGGCTACACCTTC
>NA|NA|TRBJ2-7|TRBV7-9
CASSFAGLYEQYF
TGTGCCAGCAGCTTCGCGGGGCTTTACGAGCAGTACTTC
>NA|NA|TRBJ1-1|TRBV30
CAWSYRNPNTEAFF
TGTGCCTGGAGTTACAGGAACCCGAACACTGAAGCTTTCTTT
>NA|NA|TRBJ2-7|TRBV6-5
CASSMRTGVEQYF
TGTGCCAGCAGTATGAGGACGGGGGTCGAGCAGTACTTC
>NA|TRBD1|TRBJ1-5|TRBV19
CASIRTGSNQPQHF
TGTGCCAGTATTCGGACAGGAAGCAATCAGCCCCAGCATTTT
>NA|NA|TRBJ2-1|TRBV19
CASTLNLAHYNEQFF
TGTGCCAGTACCCTGAACCTAGCTCACTACAATGAGCAGTTCTTC
>NA|NA|TRBJ1-1|TRBV6-5
CASHMNTEAFF
TGTGCCAGCCACATGAACACTGAAGCTTTCTTT
>NA|TRBD2|TRBJ2-2|TRBV5-1
CASSLAGLARTGELFF
TGCGCCAGCAGCTTAGCAGGACTAGCCCGCACCGGGGAGCTGTTTTTT
>NA|TRBD1|TRBJ2-1|TRBV7-9
CASSSGQGTYNEQFF
TGTGCCAGCAGCTCGGGACAGGGGACCTACAATGAGCAGTTCTTC
>NA|NA|TRBJ1-1|TRBV4-3
CASSQDSIGGTEAFF
TGCGCCAGCAGCCAAGACAGTATTGGTGGCACTGAAGCTTTCTTT
>NA|TRBD1|TRBJ1-3|TRBV6-5
CASSYLATGTGNTIYF
TGTGCCAGCAGTTACTTAGCGACAGGGACCGGAAACACCATATATTTT
>NA|NA|TRBJ1-3|TRBV5-4
CARMRFSGNTIYF
TGTGCCAGGATGCGGTTCTCTGGAAACACCATATATTTT
>NA|TRBD2|TRBJ2-7|TRBV30
CAWSYGERLAGGLWEQYF
TGTGCCTGGAGTTACGGCGAAAGACTAGCGGGAGGACTCTGGGAGCAGTACTTC
>NA|TRBD1|TRBJ1-6|TRBV27
CASSLFGQGDNSPLHF
TGTGCCAGCAGTTTATTTGGACAGGGAGATAATTCACCCCTCCACTTT
>NA|NA|TRBJ2-3|TRBV27
CASRMGPISNTQYF
TGTGCCAGCAGAATGGGCCCGATTTCAAATACGCAGTATTTT
>NA|NA|TRBJ2-6|TRBV7-9
CASADNSGANVLTF
TGTGCCAGCGCCGACAACTCTGGGGCCAACGTCCTGACTTTC
>NA|NA|TRBJ2-7|TRBV5-6
CASSLEGRGESYEQYF
TGTGCCAGCAGCTTGGAGGGCAGGGGTGAGTCCTACGAGCAGTACTTC
>NA|NA|TRBJ2-7|TRBV7-3
CASRSKSREHHEQYF
TGTGCCAGCAGATCCAAATCCCGGGAGCACCACGAGCAGTACTTC
>NA|NA|TRBJ1-1|TRBV4-3
CASSQVWGQEAFF
TGCGCCAGCAGCCAAGTCTGGGGACAAGAAGCTTTCTTT
>NA|NA|TRBJ2-5|TRBV6-1
CASSDGTGTLQETQYF
TGTGCCAGCAGTGACGGGACCGGGACACTTCAAGAGACCCAGTACTTC
>NA|NA|TRBJ2-7|TRBV18
CASSPKTFSEQYF
TGTGCCAGCTCACCAAAGACATTCTCCGAGCAGTACTTC
>once|TRBD1|TRBJ2-7|TRBV6-5
CASSIRDRGTYEQYF
TGTGCCAGCAGCATCCGGGACAGGGGGACCTACGAGCAGTACTTC
>once|TRBD1|TRBJ1-1|TRBV6-1
CASIIGTGTTEAFF
TGTGCCAGCATCATCGGGACAGGGACAACTGAAGCTTTCTTT